The rows below give T cell receptor beta chains drawn from one sample of a study of control samples from healthy donors and cancer patients. Generated by immunoSEQ multiplex PCR, the TCRdb table keeps only in-frame clones and is missing some. The data show some 160,000 clones, about 94% seen once. Input material: blood. These receptors all stem from a woman under 40 in good health. Both conserved end residues are part of each CDR3. Fields, in order: V gene, J gene, D gene, clone size, CDR3 protein, CDR3 DNA. D genes are given only for firm matches. A clone size is listed for some rows: how often the clone was seen (once, few, many), or a class if it is expanded.

TRBV19,TRBJ1-2,.,.,CASSLRDGGGYTF,TGTGCCAGTAGCCTCAGGGATGGGGGTGGCTACACCTTC
TRBV7-9,TRBJ2-7,.,.,CASSLRYGQSYEQYF,TGTGCCAGCAGCTTAAGGTACGGGCAGTCCTACGAGCAGTACTTC
TRBV18,TRBJ1-1,.,.,CASSTDTEAFF,TGTGCCAGCTCAACTGACACTGAAGCTTTCTTT
TRBV7-2,TRBJ2-2,.,.,CASSLFLMGTGELFF,TGTGCCAGCAGCTTGTTCCTAATGGGAACCGGGGAGCTGTTTTTT
TRBV10-3,TRBJ1-5,.,.,CAISGGDQPQHF,TGTGCCATCAGTGGGGGGGATCAGCCCCAGCATTTT
TRBV29-1,TRBJ2-1,TRBD2,.,CSVEGASGYNEQFF,TGCAGCGTTGAAGGGGCTAGCGGATACAATGAGCAGTTCTTC
TRBV6-5,TRBJ2-7,TRBD1,once,CASSYGDRGVDEQYF,TGTGCCAGCAGTTACGGAGACAGGGGTGTCGACGAGCAGTACTTC
TRBV6-4,TRBJ2-2,TRBD1,once,CASSDSTGGTGELFF,TGTGCCAGCAGTGACTCGACAGGGGGCACCGGGGAGCTGTTTTTT
TRBV5-8,TRBJ2-1,.,.,CASSFSGLYNEQFF,TGTGCCAGCAGCTTTTCAGGGCTCTACAATGAGCAGTTCTTC
TRBV15,TRBJ2-3,TRBD2,.,CATSTSQLAGVPDTQYF,TGTGCCACCAGCACAAGTCAACTAGCGGGAGTCCCAGATACGCAGTATTTT
TRBV6-5,TRBJ1-2,TRBD1,.,CANRRTGTNYGYTF,TGTGCCAACAGGAGGACAGGGACGAACTATGGCTACACCTTC
TRBV27,TRBJ2-7,.,.,CASRLGTASYEQYF,TGTGCCAGCAGATTAGGGACGGCCTCCTACGAGCAGTACTTC
TRBV5-4,TRBJ2-7,.,.,CASSPRTDYEQYF,TGTGCCAGCAGCCCCCGGACAGACTACGAGCAGTACTTC
TRBV24-1,TRBJ1-2,.,.,CATSDPQVNYGYTF,TGTGCCACCAGTGATCCACAGGTTAACTATGGCTACACCTTC
TRBV27,TRBJ2-7,TRBD2,.,CASSFLAGSSYEQYF,TGTGCCAGCAGTTTTCTAGCGGGGAGCTCCTACGAGCAGTACTTC
TRBV5-5,TRBJ1-1,TRBD1,.,CASSIRHRGRNTEAFF,TGTGCCAGCAGCATCCGCCACAGGGGGAGAAACACTGAAGCTTTCTTT
TRBV7-9,TRBJ2-7,.,.,CASSLGGRTYEQYF,TGTGCCAGCAGCTTAGGGGGCAGAACCTACGAGCAGTACTTC
TRBV4-1,TRBJ1-2,.,.,CASSQVNLGAGEHYGYTF,TGCGCCAGCAGCCAAGTCAATCTAGGGGCAGGAGAACACTATGGCTACACCTTC
TRBV15,TRBJ1-2,.,.,CATSSRQVLDHYTF,TGTGCCACCAGCAGCCGACAGGTACTAGACCACTACACCTTC
TRBV12-3/TRBV12-4,TRBJ2-1,.,.,CASSLLGFDEQFF,TGTGCCAGCAGTTTGCTAGGGTTTGATGAGCAGTTCTTC
TRBV12-5,TRBJ1-5,TRBD1,.,CASGGTGDQPQHF,TGTGCTAGTGGTGGGACAGGGGATCAGCCCCAGCATTTT
TRBV5-5,TRBJ2-3,TRBD2,.,CASSLLQLAGPRSTDTQYF,TGTGCCAGCAGCTTGCTTCAGCTAGCGGGCCCTAGGAGCACAGATACGCAGTATTTT
TRBV5-1,TRBJ1-2,.,.,CASSLRSVNYGYTF,TGCGCCAGCAGCTTGAGGTCAGTTAACTATGGCTACACCTTC